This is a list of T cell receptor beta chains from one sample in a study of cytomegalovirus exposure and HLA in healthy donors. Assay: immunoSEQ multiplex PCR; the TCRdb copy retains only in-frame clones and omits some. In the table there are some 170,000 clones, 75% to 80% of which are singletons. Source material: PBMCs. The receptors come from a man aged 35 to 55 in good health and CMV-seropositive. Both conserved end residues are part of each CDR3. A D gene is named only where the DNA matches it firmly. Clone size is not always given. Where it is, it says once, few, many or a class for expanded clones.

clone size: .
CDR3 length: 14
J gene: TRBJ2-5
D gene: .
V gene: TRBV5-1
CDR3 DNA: TGCGCCAGCAGCTTGAATGGGCTCCAAGAGACCCAGTACTTC
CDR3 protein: CASSLNGLQETQYF

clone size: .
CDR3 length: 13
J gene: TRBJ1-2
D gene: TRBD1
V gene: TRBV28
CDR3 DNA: TGTGCCAGCAGTTCGGACAGGGCTAGGGGCTACACCTTC
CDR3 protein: CASSSDRARGYTF

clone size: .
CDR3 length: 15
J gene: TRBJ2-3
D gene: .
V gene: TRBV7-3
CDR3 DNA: TGTGCCAGCAGCCTAACTATGTTCGGCACAGATACGCAGTATTTT
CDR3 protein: CASSLTMFGTDTQYF

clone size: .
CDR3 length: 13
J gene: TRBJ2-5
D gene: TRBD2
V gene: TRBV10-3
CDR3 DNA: TGTGCCTCAGGGACTAGCGGGAGTGAGACCCAGTACTTC
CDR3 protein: CASGTSGSETQYF

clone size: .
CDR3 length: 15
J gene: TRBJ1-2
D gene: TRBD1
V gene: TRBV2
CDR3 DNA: TGTGCCAGCAGTGAACAGGGACAGGGGTCCTATGGCTACACCTTC
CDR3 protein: CASSEQGQGSYGYTF

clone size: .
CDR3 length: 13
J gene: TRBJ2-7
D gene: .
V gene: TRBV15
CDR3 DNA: TGTGCCACCAGCCCCTTAATTTACTACGAGCAGTACTTC
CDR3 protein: CATSPLIYYEQYF

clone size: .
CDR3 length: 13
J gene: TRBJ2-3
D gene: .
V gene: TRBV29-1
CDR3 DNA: TGCAGCGTTGAACCCCCAGGTCCAGATACGCAGTATTTT
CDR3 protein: CSVEPPGPDTQYF

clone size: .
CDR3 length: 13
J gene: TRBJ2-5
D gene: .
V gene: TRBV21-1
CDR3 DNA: TGTGCCAGCAGCGCCTACCCCCAAGAGACCCAGTACTTC
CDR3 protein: CASSAYPQETQYF

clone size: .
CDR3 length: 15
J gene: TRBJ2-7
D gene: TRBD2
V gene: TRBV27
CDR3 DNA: TGTGCCAGCAGTTTGCGGGCTAGCGGGCCCCACGAGCAGTACTTC
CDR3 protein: CASSLRASGPHEQYF

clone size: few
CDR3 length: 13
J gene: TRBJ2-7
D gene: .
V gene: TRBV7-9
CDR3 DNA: TGTGCCAGCAGCTTTGCAGGGACCTACGAGCAGTACTTC
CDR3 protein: CASSFAGTYEQYF